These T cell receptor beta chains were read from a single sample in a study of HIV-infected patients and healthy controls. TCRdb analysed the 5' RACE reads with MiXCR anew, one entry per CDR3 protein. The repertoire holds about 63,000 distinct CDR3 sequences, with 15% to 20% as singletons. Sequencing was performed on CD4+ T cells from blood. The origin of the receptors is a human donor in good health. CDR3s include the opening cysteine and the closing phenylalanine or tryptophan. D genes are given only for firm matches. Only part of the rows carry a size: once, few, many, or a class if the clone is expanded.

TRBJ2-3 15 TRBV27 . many CASSLLGVLTDTQYF TGTGCCAGCAGTTTACTAGGGGTACTCACAGATACGCAGTATTTT
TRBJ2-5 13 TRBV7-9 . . CASSLLGRETQYF TGTGCCAGCAGCTTACTAGGACGAGAGACCCAGTACTTC
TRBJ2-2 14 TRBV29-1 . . CSVEEFRNTGELFF TGCAGCGTTGAAGAATTCCGTAACACCGGGGAGCTGTTTTTT
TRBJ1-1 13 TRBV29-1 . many CSVDPQGTRVAFF TGCAGCGTAGACCCCCAGGGGACAAGGGTAGCTTTCTTT
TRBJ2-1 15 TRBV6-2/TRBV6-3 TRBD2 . CASISLAGGPNEQFF TGTGCCAGCATTTCTCTAGCGGGAGGGCCAAATGAGCAGTTCTTC
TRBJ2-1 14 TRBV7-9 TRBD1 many CASRPDRDYNEQFF TGTGCCAGCAGACCCGACAGGGACTACAATGAGCAGTTCTTC
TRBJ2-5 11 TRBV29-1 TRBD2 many CSVETSWAQYF TGCAGCGTTGAGACTAGCTGGGCCCAGTACTTC
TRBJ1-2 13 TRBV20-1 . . CSARDLLVRGYTF TGCAGTGCTAGAGATCTCCTCGTGAGGGGCTACACCTTC